This T cell receptor (beta chain) derives from a study of blood T cell repertoires in COVID-19. Seattle participants joined during active infection and were tracked over time. TCRdb's copy holds only in-frame clones and misses some; the assay was immunoSEQ multiplex PCR. The repertoire holds 70,000 or so clones, 80% seen once, with 13% in the top ten. The germline V gene has CDR1 SGHDT and CDR2 YYEEEE. The V and J ends lost 0 bases and 3 bases respectively, with 7 bases between them. CDR3 size: 14 residues. This rearrangement joins TRBV5-6 to TRBJ1-5; possible D gene TRBD1, 5 bases. The sequence came from a man aged 45-65 years with COVID-19, enrolled during active disease. The sequencing sample was made of peripheral blood. The CDR3 is CASSLGQLNQPQHF. The CDR3 region has the DNA TGTGCCAGCAGCTTGGGACAGCTCAATCAGCCCCAGCATTTT.